This T cell receptor beta chain was retrieved from a study of T cells in Graves' hyperthyroidism and ophthalmopathy. This clonotype was seen ten or more times. TCR beta CDR3 sequences were amplified from RNA transcripts. When the TCR CDR3 underwent first-round RT-PCR, the HTBI primer set was used. TCRdb re-analysed the multiplex PCR reads in MiXCR, keeping a single row per CDR3 protein. The sample has about 600,000 distinct CDR3 sequences, roughly 15% seen once. The CDR3 is 12 amino acids. Trimming left V 3 bases short and J 8 bases short, with 11 bases between. CDR1 is SGHTA and CDR2 is FQGTGA in the germline V gene.

The sample was blood. The V and J genes are TRBV7-3 and TRBJ2-7; D is unresolved. This sequence was found in a woman in her fifties or sixties with Graves' ophthalmopathy. The CDR3 nucleotides read TGTGCCAGCAGCTTGAATGGGCAGAAGCAGTACTTC. Encoded protein: CASSLNGQKQYF.